Included here is one TCR beta chain sequence, with context. Antigen unknown. Every patient had mismatch repair deficiency by PCR or immunohistochemistry. The TCR-sequenced patients were three responders to pembrolizumab. Clones were sequenced by immunoSEQ multiplex PCR, and TCRdb holds only the in-frame ones, with some missing. The sample records 30,000 to 35,000 clones, about 85% being singletons. The data derive from a study of PD-1 blockade in mismatch repair-deficient tumors. Study-level findings and limits: After pembrolizumab, tumor-resident clones rose rapidly, then generally contracted before radiologic responses.

The length of the CDR3 is 15 residues. The V and J ends lost 1 base and 1 base respectively, with 9 bases between them. Germline V gene data show CDR1 as SGHTA and CDR2 as FQGNSA. The chain employs TRBV7-2 and TRBJ2-3; TRBD2 might be the D (5 bases). The sample consisted of PBMCs, taken around 6 weeks after starting pembrolizumab. The receptor comes from an adult with mismatch repair-deficient cancer. The CDR3 region has the DNA TGTGCCAGCAGCTTAGTAGCGTCCCGCACAGATACGCAGTATTTT. It encodes CASSLVASRTDTQYF.